Each of the 4 T cell receptor beta chains below was sequenced from the same sample in a study of shared clonotypes between healthy human individuals. The data were produced by immunoSEQ multiplex PCR, yet TCRdb's version contains in-frame clones alone and is incomplete. The data contain roughly 760,000 clones, under 80% of them singletons. Sample: memory CD4+ T cells sorted from blood. The subset was: CD45RA-negative fraction. Receptors were obtained from a woman aged 25 to 39 in good health.

The table lists this clone with a few counts. The chain uses TRBV19 and TRBJ1-4; no firm D call. Trimming pared 5 bases from V and 8 bases from J, leaving 15 bases between. This CDR3 is 14 amino acids long. Germline CDR1 and CDR2: LNHDA and SQIVND (reference sequence). Here the CDR3 reads CASSRAGIYEKLFF. CDR3 coding DNA: TGTGCCAGTAGTCGGGCGGGGATCTACGAAAAACTGTTTTTT. The variable domain in full, completed from reference TRBV19 and TRBJ1-4, reads DGGITQSPKYLFRKEGQNVTLSCEQNLNHDAMYWYRQDPGQGLRLIYYSQIVNDFQKGDIAEGYSVSREKKESFPLTVTSAQKNPTAFYLCASSRAGIYEKLFFGSGTQLSVL.

The chain combines TRBV11-2 with TRBJ1-1; D gene uncertain. This CDR3 contains 13 residues. Per germline, CDR1 SGHAT and CDR2 FQNNGV. Trimming removed 3 bases from V and 11 bases from J, with 16 bases in between. The CDR3 DNA sequence: TGTGCCAGCAGCTTCCTGGCCCAAAGGTGGGCTTTCTTT. This sequence encodes CASSFLAQRWAFF.

The chain carries TRBV4-2 and TRBJ2-3; 13 bases fit TRBD2. This CDR3 has 17 residues. V lost 1 base to trimming and J lost 2 bases; unmatched junction nucleotides: 3. Germline lookup yields CDR1 LGHNA and CDR2 YNFKEQ. The CDR3 nucleotides read TGTGCCAGCAGCCAAGGACTAGCGGGAGGAGCCACAGATACGCAGTATTTT. Translating it yields CASSQGLAGGATDTQYF.

There are a few counts of this clone. J is TRBJ1-2 and V is TRBV29-1; 8 bases are shared with TRBD1. From germline, CDR1 is SQVTM and CDR2 ANQGSEA. Trimming removed 5 bases from V and 11 bases from J; junction bases left unmatched: 10. The CDR3 runs to 12 residues. The CDR3 sequence is CSVSPGQGFYTF. As DNA, the CDR3 is TGCAGCGTTTCGCCCGGACAGGGATTTTACACCTTC.